The source of this T cell receptor (beta chain) is a study of T-cell memory formation after mild COVID-19 (dated by TCRdb to the early 2020s). Study-wide context: Most TCR sequence clusters were specific to one of the two donors. T-cell clones expanding and contracting after mild COVID-19 in two donors were tracked by longitudinal TCRalpha and TCRbeta repertoire sequencing. The cohort comprised two young, previously healthy adult volunteers, one female and one male.

Ficoll-Paque density gradient centrifugation was the method used to isolate PBMCs. This clonotype was found many times. Its target antigen remains unknown. No base qualities exist here, and no much larger clone lies one base off it. Study-wide conclusions, independent of this receptor: The study covered only a couple of mild cases, and larger cohorts including severe cases with pre-infection samples were considered necessary. Some responding clones were detected in pre-infection memory, suggesting pre-existing cross-reactive memory T cells joined the SARS-CoV-2 response. Contracting CD4+ clones appeared mostly in the CM and EM memory subsets, whereas CD8+ clones were enriched in EMRA. SARS-CoV-2 specificity of the second-wave clones peaking on day 37 was not confirmed. Clones that contracted from day 15 to 85 showed balanced CD4/CD8 phenotypes, whereas a second wave of clones that expanded from day 15 to 37 leaned towards CD4+.

As encoded in the germline V gene (reference sequence), CDR1 is LNHDA while CDR2 is SQIVND. The germline V end is reduced by 0 bases and the J end by 2 bases; junction bases left unmatched: 10. Inclusive of the bounding cysteine and phenylalanine, the CDR3 is 18 residues long. Of all the DNA, just the CDR3 is kept, 54 bases in frame from base 1. Instrument used: Illumina NovaSeq 6000. TCRalpha and TCRbeta cDNA libraries were built by 5'RACE with constant-segment primers, adding sample barcodes and unique molecular identifiers. Trizol reagent was used to extract RNA from every sample. Amplification of the libraries took two PCR steps, and the second step added a second sample barcode plus Illumina TruSeq adapters. The libraries were sequenced on an Illumina NovaSeq using 2 x 150 bp paired-end reads. Processing in the source paper ran as follows. With migec v1.2.7, reads were demultiplexed and then collapsed into UMI-guided consensus sequences. Using mixcr v2.1.11, UMI consensuses were aligned to TRA and TRB V and J templates and then assembled into clonotypes. A clonotype was counted as expanded or contracted only when both edgeR and NoisET called the clonotype significant, with the noise models trained on biological replicates. For edgeR calls, the cutoffs were a false discovery rate-adjusted p below 0.01 and a log2 fold-change threshold of 1. As an exploratory analysis of dynamics, PCA with hierarchical clustering was applied to max-normalized trajectories of the 1000 most abundant clonotypes. Separately sequenced CD4+ and CD8+ repertoires were used to assign a CD4 or CD8 phenotype to each responding clone. The public reads were run again by TCRdb, first through fastp at Q25 and then through MiXCR, and only productive beta chains were kept. All rows with the same CDR3 protein become a single entry with the most common DNA and genes. TCRdb's processing, not the authors', yielded these V and J calls. The sample table holds 500,000 to 550,000 distinct CDR3 sequences, of which roughly 22% were seen once. The top ten clonotypes cover around 13% of the sample.

This sequence originates from an adult woman who had mild COVID-19 (a few samples of this study predate the infection). The sample titles of this study are shuffled in the database, so cell type and time point are left out; the donor was told from shared clones. The sequencing input was PBMCs or a T cell subset sorted from them (not recorded which). Recombination linked TRBV19 to TRBJ1-5; a stretch of 7 junction bases matches TRBD1. The DNA sequence is as follows: TGTGCCAGTAGTATAGACGACAGGGCCCGGTTGGGCAATCAGCCCCAGCATTTT. It translates to CASSIDDRARLGNQPQHF.